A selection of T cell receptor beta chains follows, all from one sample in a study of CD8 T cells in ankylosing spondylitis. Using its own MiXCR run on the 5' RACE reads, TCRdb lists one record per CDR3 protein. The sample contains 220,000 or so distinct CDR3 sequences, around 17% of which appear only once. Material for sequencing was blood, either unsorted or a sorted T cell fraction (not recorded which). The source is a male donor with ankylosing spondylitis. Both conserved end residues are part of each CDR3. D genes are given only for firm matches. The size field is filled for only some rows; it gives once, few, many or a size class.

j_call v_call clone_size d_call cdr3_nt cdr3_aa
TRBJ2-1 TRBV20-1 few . TGCAGTAAAAGGTCGGGGACGGGTTACAATGAGCAGTTCTTC CSKRSGTGYNEQFF
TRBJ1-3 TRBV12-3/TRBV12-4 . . TGTGCCAGCAGTTCCACATTGGCTGGAAACACCATATATTTT CASSSTLAGNTIYF
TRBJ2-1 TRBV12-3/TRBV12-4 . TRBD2 TGTGCCAGCAGTTCCGGGCTAGCGGGAGAGCCAGAGAACTACAATGAGCAGTTCTTC CASSSGLAGEPENYNEQFF
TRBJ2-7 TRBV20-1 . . TGCAGTGCTAGGGCTGTGGATGGTGCCTACGAGCAGTACTTC CSARAVDGAYEQYF
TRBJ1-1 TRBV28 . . TGTGCCAGCAGTCGAGCGGATACTGAAGCTTTCTTT CASSRADTEAFF
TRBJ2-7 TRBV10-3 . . TGTGCCATCAGTGACTCCCAGGGGGGTTACGACGAGCAGTACTTC CAISDSQGGYDEQYF
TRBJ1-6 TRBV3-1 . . TGTGCCAGCAGCCAAGATGACGGGTCCTATAATTCACCCCTCCACTTT CASSQDDGSYNSPLHF
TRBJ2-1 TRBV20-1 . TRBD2 TGCAGTGCTGACTACCCATCTAGCGGGGGCCCACGGAATGAGCAGTTCTTC CSADYPSSGGPRNEQFF
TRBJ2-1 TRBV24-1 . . TGTGCCACCAGCCGGGGTCGAGATGAGCAGTTCTTC CATSRGRDEQFF
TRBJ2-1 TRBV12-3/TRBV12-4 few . TGTGCCAGCAGTTTAGGTGTTGAGCAGTTCTTC CASSLGVEQFF
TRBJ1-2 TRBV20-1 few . TGCAGTGCAGGGGATGTTGGCTACACCTTC CSAGDVGYTF
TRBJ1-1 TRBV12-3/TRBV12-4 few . TGTGCCAGCAGTTCACCACTTAAAACAGGGTGGGGGTGGACTGAAGCTTTCTTT CASSSPLKTGWGWTEAFF
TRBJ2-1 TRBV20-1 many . TGCAGCCCTAAGTCGGATCCTTGCAGAGGGGAAAATGAGCAGTTCTTC CSPKSDPCRGENEQFF